This TCR beta chain originates from a study of T-cell reconstitution after alpha-beta-depleted transplantation in children. Study results and caveats: Several patients had high TCRbeta diversity at day 60; it came from surviving recipient T cells and thymic progenitors. At one year after transplant, newly produced T cells mostly accounted for T-cell counts and diversity. Alpha-beta T cells about two months after transplant reportedly derived from several hundred expanded graft clones.

Trimming left V 1 base short and J 3 bases short, with 13 bases between. The CDR3 loop spans 16 amino acids. Per the germline V gene, CDR1 is MGHRA and CDR2 is YSYEKL. Unique molecular identifiers featured in how the TCRbeta library was prepared. TCRdb called the PCR reads again in MiXCR, with one record for every CDR3 protein. The sample consists of some 290,000 distinct CDR3 sequences, approximately 20% of them appearing once. The sample holds a few counts of this clonotype. Its antigen is unknown. The sample consisted of PBMCs, mostly from graft donor cells, taken 180 days after TCRalphabeta/CD19-depleted stem cell transplant. The genes are TRBV4-1 and TRBJ1-5; maybe TRBD1 (5 bases). The origin of this receptor is a male patient younger than 18 who had a stem cell transplant for acute lymphoblastic leukemia, so the T cells may come from the graft donor. This CDR3 is CASSQGQGPPNQPQHF. CDR3 nucleotide sequence: TGCGCCAGCAGCCAAGGGCAGGGCCCTCCCAATCAGCCCCAGCATTTT.